This passage covers 31 T cell receptor beta chains from one sample sequenced in a study of T cells after yellow fever vaccination. TCRdb independently ran MiXCR on the 5' RACE reads; one entry per CDR3 protein. The data contain about 63,000 distinct CDR3 sequences, roughly 7.4% of them singletons. This sample comprised CD8+ T cells sorted from PBMCs, obtained 15 days after the yellow fever booster vaccination. The receptors derive from a man aged 30 to 39 who received the YFV17D yellow fever vaccine.

This clonotype was seen many times. The chain uses TRBV6-5 and TRBJ2-7, with a weak D call TRBD1 (5 bases). This CDR3 is built from 14 residues. Germline V CDR1 and CDR2: MNHEY, SVGAGI. V was clipped by 2 bases and J by 5 bases, with 13 bases between them. The CDR3, as DNA: TGTGCCAGCAGTTACAAAGTAGGGGATCACGAGCAGTACTTC. This codes for CASSYKVGDHEQYF.

This clonotype occurred many times. The chain couples TRBV12-3 or TRBV12-4 to TRBJ2-6, with 8 bases fitting TRBD1. Trimming at V came to 5 bases and at J to 9 bases, leaving 3 bases not matched to a gene. The CDR3 is 13 residues long. The CDR3 sequence: CASSDRGYNVLTF. In DNA, the CDR3 is TGTGCCAGCAGTGACAGGGGATACAACGTCCTGACTTTC.

This clonotype was seen repeatedly, ten times or more. The genes are TRBV20-1 and TRBJ2-1; TRBD2 matches 7 bases. Germline V gives CDR1 DFQATT, CDR2 SNEGSKA (reference sequence). CDR3 size: 13 residues. J lost 7 bases, V lost 5 bases, and 8 bases had no gene match. For the CDR3, the DNA is TGCAGTGCTCCCCGGGGAGGGGATAATGAGCAGTTCTTC. Amino acid sequence: CSAPRGGDNEQFF.

This clonotype was detected many times. V is TRBV7-9 and J is TRBJ2-2, with TRBD2 matching over 12 bases. This CDR3 contains 17 residues. CDR1 is SEHNR, CDR2 FQNEAQ, per germline (reference sequence). The V and J ends lost 8 bases and 3 bases, in that order; junction bases with no gene match: 10. DNA for the CDR3: TGTGCCAGCCTTCTAGCGGGAGGGCCGTTTGACACCGGGGAGCTGTTTTTT. This gives the protein CASLLAGGPFDTGELFF.

The chain carries TRBV3-1 and TRBJ2-5; 13 nucleotides agree with TRBD2. CDR1 and CDR2 (germline): LGHDT, YNNKEL (reference sequence). The V segment lost 3 bases and the J segment 5 bases; nucleotides outside the gene matches: 3. The CDR3 runs 15 residues. CDR3 bases: TGTGCCAGCAGCCACGGGACTAGCGGGAACGAGACCCAGTACTTC. Amino acids: CASSHGTSGNETQYF.

The table lists this clonotype with many counts. The chain has TRBV3-1 and TRBJ2-5; the D gene is possibly TRBD2 (7 bases). The V and J ends lost 6 bases and 3 bases respectively, with 8 bases between them. The CDR3 loop spans 12 amino acids. The germline gives CDR1 LGHDT, CDR2 YNNKEL (reference sequence). Here the CDR3 reads CASRGGEETQYF. As DNA, the CDR3 is TGTGCCAGCAGAGGGGGGGAAGAGACCCAGTACTTC.

This clonotype has at least ten counts. This sequence joins TRBV29-1 and TRBJ1-5, with TRBD1 as a possible D gene (5 bases). The V end was cut by 4 bases, the J end by 4 bases, with 17 bases between. Germline V gives CDR1 SQVTM, CDR2 ANQGSEA. CDR3 length: 15 amino acids. Here the CDR3 reads CSVGAGSDWNQPQHF. The DNA of the CDR3 is TGCAGCGTTGGGGCAGGGTCCGATTGGAATCAGCCCCAGCATTTT.

This clonotype was found many times. This chain connects TRBV27 to TRBJ2-7; D possibly corresponds to TRBD2 (6 bases). Trimming left V 5 bases short and J 2 bases short, with 16 bases between. The CDR3 is 15 amino acids. Germline assignment: CDR1 MNHEY and CDR2 SMNVEV (reference sequence). The CDR3 loop reads CASSRRDSRAYEQYF. CDR3 bases: TGTGCCAGCAGTCGCAGGGACTCCCGGGCCTACGAGCAGTACTTC.

The CDR3 loop reads CASSTLSVEQYF. In DNA form, the CDR3 reads TGTGCCAGCAGCACCCTTAGTGTCGAGCAGTACTTC. The V gene is TRBV11-2, the J gene TRBJ2-7, with no clear D. The V end lost 5 bases, the J end lost 6 bases, and 11 bases lay between the germline ends. The CDR3 has 12 amino acids. Germline CDR1 reads SGHAT; CDR2 reads FQNNGV.

This clonotype was detected a few times. The gene calls are TRBV29-1 and TRBJ2-1, with 8 bases identical to TRBD2. V was pared by 0 bases and J by 6 bases, with 16 bases of the junction left unmatched. The CDR3 covers 18 residues. CDR1 and CDR2 from the germline V gene are SQVTM and ANQGSEA. CDR3 loop: CSVEDWGGRTFLSNEQFF. The CDR3 bases are TGCAGCGTTGAAGATTGGGGCGGGAGGACTTTTCTAAGCAATGAGCAGTTCTTC.

This clonotype was seen many times. The rearrangement uses TRBV7-9 and TRBJ2-2; D not certain. Germline assignment: CDR1 SEHNR and CDR2 FQNEAQ (reference sequence). This CDR3 is built from 11 residues. Trimming took off 2 bases at V and 7 bases at J, with 2 bases between the two ends. CDR3 in DNA: TGTGCCAGCAGCTTACTCGGGGAGCTGTTTTTT. Translation gives CASSLLGELFF.

V gene TRBV13 combines with J gene TRBJ2-7; 13 bases fit TRBD2. V dropped 5 bases and J dropped 5; count of bases not matched to a gene: 6. Per the germline V gene, CDR1 is PRHDT and CDR2 is FYEKMQ (reference sequence). This CDR3 spans 15 amino acids. CDR3 nucleotides: TGTGCCAGCAGCGTGGGGACTAGCGGGATACACGAGCAGTACTTC. Protein: CASSVGTSGIHEQYF.

This clonotype was observed many times. The CDR3 reads CASHQGASWFF. CDR3 DNA: TGTGCCAGCCACCAAGGGGCTAGCTGGTTCTTC. The rearrangement joins TRBV3-1 to TRBJ2-1; either TRBD1 or TRBD2 may fit D (5 bases each). This CDR3 contains 11 residues. Germline values: CDR1 LGHDT, CDR2 YNNKEL (reference sequence). The germline V and J ends were trimmed by 8 bases and 15 bases, with 17 bases remaining between them.

This clonotype was detected many times. This chain uses TRBV5-1 with TRBJ2-1; no clear D gene. The CDR3 is made up of 13 amino acids. Per the germline V gene, CDR1 is SGHRS and CDR2 is YFSETQ. With 5 bases removed from V and 2 bases from J, the gap between germline ends came to 8 bases. The CDR3 region is CASSSYTYNEQFF. The CDR3 nucleotides are TGCGCCAGCAGTTCCTATACCTACAATGAGCAGTTCTTC.

This clonotype was seen at least ten times. The chain couples TRBV6-2 or TRBV6-3 to TRBJ2-7, with D unclear. Trimming left V 2 bases short and J 1 base short, with 9 bases between. This CDR3 contains 14 residues. Germline V gene data show CDR1 as MNHEY and CDR2 as SVGEGT. CDR3 coding DNA: TGTGCCAGCAGTTACGACCCTGGGTCCTACGAGCAGTACTTC. Its translation is CASSYDPGSYEQYF.

This clonotype has a count of ten or more. The J gene is TRBJ2-7, the V gene TRBV27, with D possibly matching TRBD1 (5 bases). V shed 5 bases and J shed 3 bases, with 17 bases lying between them. This CDR3 is 15 amino acids long. The germline V gene encodes CDR1 MNHEY and CDR2 SMNVEV (reference sequence). Here the CDR3 DNA reads TGTGCCAGCAGTCCACGGTGGCAGGGTGACTACGAGCAGTACTTC. It codes for CASSPRWQGDYEQYF.

In its sample, this clonotype was seen many times. The chain combines TRBV6-2 or TRBV6-3 with TRBJ2-2; no firm D call. Looked up from germline, CDR1 is MNHEY and CDR2 is SVGEGT. The CDR3 covers 13 residues. Between the trimmed V and J ends, which lost 6 bases and 5 bases, there was a span of 10 bases. The CDR3 DNA is TGTGCCAGCAGGCTCCTTCGAACCGGGGAGCTGTTTTTT. Translation: CASRLLRTGELFF.

This clonotype appeared many times. V and J are TRBV24-1 and TRBJ1-1; no reliable D call. The V gene's germline CDR1 is KGHDR and CDR2 SFDVKD. The length of the CDR3 is 13 residues. V was trimmed by 4 bases and J by 1 base, leaving 6 bases between them. The CDR3 reads CATSDRANTEAFF. The CDR3, as DNA: TGTGCCACCAGTGACAGAGCGAACACTGAAGCTTTCTTT.

The sample holds many counts of this clonotype. V usage is TRBV15 and J usage is TRBJ2-7; maybe TRBD2 (5 bases). The CDR3 has 14 residues. V was clipped by 3 bases and J by 3 bases, with 12 bases between them. The germline CDR1 and CDR2 sequences are LNHNV and YYDKDF (reference sequence). The CDR3 coding sequence is TGTGCCACCAGCAGGGAGGACCGCCTCTACGAGCAGTACTTC. This sequence encodes CATSREDRLYEQYF. Combining the CDR3 with reference TRBV15 and TRBJ2-7 gives the whole variable domain DAMVIQNPRYQVTQFGKPVTLSCSQTLNHNVMYWYQQKSSQAPKLLFHYYDKDFNNEADTPDNFQSRRPNTSFCFLDIRSPGLGDTAMYLCATSREDRLYEQYFGPGTRLTVT.

This clonotype was picked up many times. J is TRBJ2-3 and V is TRBV4-1, with 11 bases aligning to TRBD2. The germline V gene encodes CDR1 MGHRA and CDR2 YSYEKL. The CDR3 totals 15 residues. The V gene end was trimmed by 3 bases and the J gene end by 6 bases; junction bases not matched to a gene: 5. CDR3 DNA sequence: TGCGCCAGCAGCCAGATAGCGGGAGGGGAGGATACGCAGTATTTT. Translation gives CASSQIAGGEDTQYF.

This clonotype was recorded at least ten times. The V call is TRBV11-2, the J call TRBJ2-4; 7 nucleotides agree with TRBD2. The germline gives CDR1 SGHAT, CDR2 FQNNGV. Losses at the gene ends were 5 bases for V and 0 bases for J; bases not matched to a gene: 13. The CDR3 is made up of 18 amino acids. The DNA of the CDR3 is TGTGCCAGCAGCCTAACTCCGGGACTATCAACAGCCAAAAACATTCAGTACTTC. Its protein product is CASSLTPGLSTAKNIQYF. Looking up the rest from reference TRBV11-2 and TRBJ2-4 gives the full variable domain: EAGVAQSPRYKIIEKRQSVAFWCNPISGHATLYWYQQILGQGPKLLIQFQNNGVVDDSQLPKDRFSAERLKGVDSTLKIQPAKLEDSAVYLCASSLTPGLSTAKNIQYFGAGTRLSVL.

The table lists this clonotype with many counts. The chain couples TRBV5-4 to TRBJ2-1, with D possibly TRBD1 on 6 matching bases. The germline V gene has CDR1 SGHNT and CDR2 YYREEE (reference sequence). Trimming removed 2 bases at V and 2 bases at J, with 11 bases between. The CDR3 contains 15 residues. The DNA of the CDR3 is TGTGCCAGCAGCTTTCCGAGGGGGACCTACAATGAGCAGTTCTTC. It encodes CASSFPRGTYNEQFF.

This clonotype was found many times. The CDR3 loop reads CASSSRVRTEHEQYF. Written as DNA, the CDR3 is TGTGCCAGCAGCTCCAGGGTCAGAACGGAGCACGAGCAGTACTTC. The J gene is TRBJ2-7, the V gene TRBV7-8, with a tentative D call TRBD1 (5 bases). V was pared by 4 bases and J by 5 bases, with 18 bases between. The length of the CDR3 is 15 residues. Germline V lookup: CDR1 SGHVS, CDR2 FQNEAQ.

This clonotype showed up many times. The CDR3 region is CASSVGRGPYEQYF. The CDR3 DNA reads as TGTGCCAGCAGCGTAGGAAGGGGACCCTACGAGCAGTACTTC. This chain links TRBV9 with TRBJ2-7; tentatively, D is TRBD1 or TRBD2 (5 bases each). Germline assignment: CDR1 SGDLS and CDR2 YYNGEE. The V end was cut by 0 bases, the J end by 2 bases, with 9 bases between. The CDR3 has 14 residues.

To note about this clonotype: Since a much larger clone is just one base distant, this may be a read error. In nucleotides, the CDR3 is TGTGCCAGCAGCGGAGAAAGGGCGGTGGTCGGGGAGCTGTTTTTT. Its protein is CASSGERAVVGELFF. This chain connects TRBV5-5 to TRBJ2-2; no reliable D call. V lost 4 bases to trimming and J lost 7 bases, with 17 bases between them. This CDR3 comprises 15 residues. CDR1 and CDR2 from the germline V gene are SGHKS and YYEKEE (reference sequence).

This clonotype was seen at least ten times. The rearrangement links TRBV20-1 to TRBJ2-3; 7 bases are a match to TRBD2. This CDR3 region has 12 residues. The J segment lost 11 bases and the V segment lost 0 bases, leaving 5 bases of the junction unmatched. Germline V lookup: CDR1 DFQATT, CDR2 SNEGSKA (reference sequence). The CDR3 DNA sequence: TGCAGTGCTAGAGAATCAACTAGCGAGCAGTATTTT. It translates to CSARESTSEQYF.

This clonotype has ten or more counts. This chain joins TRBV5-5 and TRBJ2-6; a weak D match, TRBD1 (5 bases). Germline loops: CDR1 SGHKS, CDR2 YYEKEE (reference sequence). The ends were cut back, 0 bases at V and 3 bases at J, with 13 bases in the middle. The CDR3 covers 17 residues. The CDR3 loop reads CASSLEFPGNGANVLTF. DNA for the CDR3: TGTGCCAGCAGCTTGGAATTTCCAGGGAATGGGGCCAACGTCCTGACTTTC.

This clonotype was found many times. The rearrangement joins TRBV6-2 or TRBV6-3 to TRBJ2-7; D is unclear. CDR1 and CDR2 from the germline V gene are MNHEY and SVGEGT. V lost 3 bases and J lost 1, with 10 bases in between. The CDR3 covers 14 residues. CDR3 loop: CASSYESGSYEQYF. For the CDR3, the DNA is TGTGCCAGCAGTTATGAATCAGGTTCCTACGAGCAGTACTTC.

This clonotype was found a few times. This chain connects TRBV5-1 to TRBJ2-1; D is unclear. Germline assignment: CDR1 SGHRS and CDR2 YFSETQ. CDR3 length: 15 amino acids. Trimming cost V 0 bases and J 4 bases, with 11 bases left between them. The CDR3 protein is CASSLGLELYNEQFF. CDR3 sequence (DNA): TGCGCCAGCAGCTTGGGGCTAGAACTTTACAATGAGCAGTTCTTC.

The table lists this clonotype with many counts. The CDR3 here is CASSQDLGNTIYF. CDR3 in DNA: TGTGCCAGCAGCCAAGATCTGGGAAACACCATATATTTT. This sequence joins TRBV4-2 and TRBJ1-3, with D uncertain. CDR3 length equals 13 residues. V lost 0 bases and J 4 bases, leaving 4 bases between the germline ends. The germline gives CDR1 LGHNA, CDR2 YNFKEQ.

In its sample, this clonotype was seen many times. The chain uses TRBV29-1 and TRBJ2-3; TRBD1 might be the D (5 bases). Per germline, CDR1 SQVTM and CDR2 ANQGSEA. Trimming removed 2 bases from V and 3 bases from J, with 18 bases in between. The CDR3 runs 16 residues. This chain's CDR3 is CSVELFGQGRTDTQYF. The DNA of the CDR3 is TGCAGCGTTGAACTCTTCGGCCAGGGTAGGACAGATACGCAGTATTTT.